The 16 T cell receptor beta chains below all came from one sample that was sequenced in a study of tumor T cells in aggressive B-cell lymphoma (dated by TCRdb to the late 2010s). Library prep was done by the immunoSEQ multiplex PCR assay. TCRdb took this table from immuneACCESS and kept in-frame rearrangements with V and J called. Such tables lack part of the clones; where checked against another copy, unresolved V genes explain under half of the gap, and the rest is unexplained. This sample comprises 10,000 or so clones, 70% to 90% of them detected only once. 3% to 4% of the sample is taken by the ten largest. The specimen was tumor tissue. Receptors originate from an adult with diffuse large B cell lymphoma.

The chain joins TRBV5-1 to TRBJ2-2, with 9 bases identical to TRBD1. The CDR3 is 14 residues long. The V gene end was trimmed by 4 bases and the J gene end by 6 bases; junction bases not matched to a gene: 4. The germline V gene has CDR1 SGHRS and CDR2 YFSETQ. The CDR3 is CASSRGQGPGELFF. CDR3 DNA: TGCGCCAGCAGCCGCGGACAGGGGCCCGGGGAGCTGTTTTTT.

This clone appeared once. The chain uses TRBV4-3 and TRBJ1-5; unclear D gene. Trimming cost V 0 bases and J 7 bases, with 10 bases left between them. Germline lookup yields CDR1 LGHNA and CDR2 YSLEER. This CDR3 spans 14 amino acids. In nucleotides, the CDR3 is TGCGCCAGCAGCCAAGATGTAGGGAGGCAGCCCCAGCATTTT. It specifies CASSQDVGRQPQHF.

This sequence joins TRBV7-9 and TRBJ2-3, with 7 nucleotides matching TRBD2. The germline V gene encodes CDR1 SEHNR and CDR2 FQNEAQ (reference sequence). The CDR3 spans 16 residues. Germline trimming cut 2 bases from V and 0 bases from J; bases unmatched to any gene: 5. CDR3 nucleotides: TGTGCCAGCAGCTTATGGGCTAGCGGAAGCACAGATACGCAGTATTTT. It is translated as CASSLWASGSTDTQYF.

CDR3 region: CASSFEGLAGYNEQFF. In DNA form, the CDR3 reads TGTGCCAGCAGCTTTGAGGGACTAGCGGGTTACAATGAGCAGTTCTTC. V and J are TRBV5-6 and TRBJ2-1; TRBD2 matches 12 bases. The CDR3 runs 16 residues. With 2 bases clipped from V and 4 bases from J, the junction kept 4 bases outside the gene matches. Germline V gene sequence: CDR1 SGHDT, CDR2 YYEEEE.

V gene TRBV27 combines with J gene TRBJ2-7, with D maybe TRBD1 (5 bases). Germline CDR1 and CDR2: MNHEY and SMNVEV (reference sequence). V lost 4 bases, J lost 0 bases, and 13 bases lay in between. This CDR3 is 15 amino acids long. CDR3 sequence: CASSYRQWSSYEQYF. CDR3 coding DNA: TGTGCCAGCAGTTATCGACAGTGGAGCTCCTACGAGCAGTACTTC.

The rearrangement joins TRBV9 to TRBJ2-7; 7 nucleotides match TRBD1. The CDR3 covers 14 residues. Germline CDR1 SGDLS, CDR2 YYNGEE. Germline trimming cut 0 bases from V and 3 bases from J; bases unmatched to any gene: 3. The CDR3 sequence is CASSVVGQSYEQYF. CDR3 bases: TGTGCCAGCAGCGTAGTGGGACAGAGCTACGAGCAGTACTTC.

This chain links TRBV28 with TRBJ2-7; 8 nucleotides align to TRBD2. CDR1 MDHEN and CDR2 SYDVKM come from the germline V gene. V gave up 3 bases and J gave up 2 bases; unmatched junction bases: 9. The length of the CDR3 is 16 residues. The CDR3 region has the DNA TGTGCCAGCAGTTTCCCCCCAGCGGGGGTCACCTACGAGCAGTACTTC. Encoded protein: CASSFPPAGVTYEQYF.

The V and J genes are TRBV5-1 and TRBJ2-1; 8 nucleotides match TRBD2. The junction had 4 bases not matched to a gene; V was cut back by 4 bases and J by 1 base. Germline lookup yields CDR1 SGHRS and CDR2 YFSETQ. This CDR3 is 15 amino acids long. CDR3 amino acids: CASSKLAGSYNEQFF. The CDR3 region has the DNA TGCGCCAGCAGCAAATTAGCGGGATCCTACAATGAGCAGTTCTTC.

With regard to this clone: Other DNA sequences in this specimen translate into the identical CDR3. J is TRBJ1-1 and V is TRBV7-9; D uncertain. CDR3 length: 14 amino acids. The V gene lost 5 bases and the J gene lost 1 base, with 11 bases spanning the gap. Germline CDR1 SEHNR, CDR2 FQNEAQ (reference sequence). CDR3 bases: TGTGCCAGCAGCCCGCACCTTAGGAACACTGAAGCTTTCTTT. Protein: CASSPHLRNTEAFF.

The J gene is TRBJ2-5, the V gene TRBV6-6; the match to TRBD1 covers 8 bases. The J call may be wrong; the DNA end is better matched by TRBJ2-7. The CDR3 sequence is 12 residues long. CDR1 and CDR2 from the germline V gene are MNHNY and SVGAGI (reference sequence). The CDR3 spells CASSLTGDEQYF. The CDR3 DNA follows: TGTGCCAGCAGCCTGACAGGGGACGAGCAGTACTTC.

The CDR3 DNA reads TGCGCCAGCAGCTTATACGGGCGGTTGGCAGGGACTAATGAAAAACTGTTTTTT. Translating it yields CASSLYGRLAGTNEKLFF. V and J are TRBV5-1 and TRBJ1-4; the D gene is possibly TRBD1 (5 bases). CDR1 and CDR2 from the germline V gene are SGHRS and YFSETQ. This CDR3 comprises 18 residues. Trimming left V 2 bases short and J 2 bases short, with 19 bases between.

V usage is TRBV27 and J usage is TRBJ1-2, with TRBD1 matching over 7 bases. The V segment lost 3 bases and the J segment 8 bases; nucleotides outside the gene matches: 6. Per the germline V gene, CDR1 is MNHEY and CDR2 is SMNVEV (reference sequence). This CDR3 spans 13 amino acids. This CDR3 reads CASSFEGASGYTF. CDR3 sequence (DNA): TGTGCCAGCAGTTTTGAGGGGGCGAGCGGCTACACCTTC.

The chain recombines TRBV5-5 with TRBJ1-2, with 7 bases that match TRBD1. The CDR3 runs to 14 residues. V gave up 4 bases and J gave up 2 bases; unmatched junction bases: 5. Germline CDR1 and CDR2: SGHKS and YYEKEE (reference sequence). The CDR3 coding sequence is TGTGCCAGCAGCCTCAAGACAGGGAACTATGGCTACACCTTC. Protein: CASSLKTGNYGYTF.

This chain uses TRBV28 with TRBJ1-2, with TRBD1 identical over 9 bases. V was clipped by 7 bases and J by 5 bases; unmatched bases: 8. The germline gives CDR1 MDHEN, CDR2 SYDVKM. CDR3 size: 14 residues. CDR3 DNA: TGTGCCAGCACCATAGGGACAGGGCAGTATGGCTACACCTTC. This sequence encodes CASTIGTGQYGYTF.

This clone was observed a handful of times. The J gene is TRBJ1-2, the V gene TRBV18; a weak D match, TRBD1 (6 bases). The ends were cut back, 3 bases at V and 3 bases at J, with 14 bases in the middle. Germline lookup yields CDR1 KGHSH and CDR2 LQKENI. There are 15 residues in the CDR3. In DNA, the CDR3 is TGTGCCAGCTCACCGTCCCGGGACACTTACTATGGCTACACCTTC. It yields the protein CASSPSRDTYYGYTF.

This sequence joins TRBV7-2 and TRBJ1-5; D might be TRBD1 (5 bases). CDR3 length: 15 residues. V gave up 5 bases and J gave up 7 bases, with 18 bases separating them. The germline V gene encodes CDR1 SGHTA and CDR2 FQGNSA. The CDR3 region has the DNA TGTGCCAGCAGCCCACAAGCCAGGGTGGAACAGCCCCAGCATTTT. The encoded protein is CASSPQARVEQPQHF.